The present T cell receptor (beta chain) was sequenced within a study of cytomegalovirus exposure and HLA in healthy donors. Broader study findings: The authors excluded some V segments, including TRBV6-2 and TRBV6-3, as indistinguishable.

A note on this clone: Its specificity is not known.

In the PCR, 60 Vbeta and 13 Jbeta primers were used. Libraries were prepared by immunoSEQ multiplex PCR; TCRdb keeps only in-frame clonotypes and omits some of them. This table has 150,000 to 200,000 clones, 79% appearing once. V was cut by 5 bases and J by 1 base, with 9 bases left in between. This CDR3 contains 13 residues. Germline CDR1 is SQVTM and CDR2 is ANQGSEA. The chain recombines TRBV29-1 with TRBJ2-1, with D hard to call. This receptor was obtained from a woman aged 40 to 50 in good health and CMV-seronegative. Sequenced input: PBMCs. CDR3 coding DNA: TGCAGCGTTATAACACAGTCCTACAATGAGCAGTTCTTC. Its protein is CSVITQSYNEQFF.